The clone carrying this T cell receptor beta chain was seen a few times. The antigen is undetermined. V dropped 5 bases and J dropped 6; count of bases not matched to a gene: 5. Looked up from germline, CDR1 is SGHTA and CDR2 is FQGNSA. The CDR3 consists of 13 residues. These data originate in a study of T cells after yellow fever vaccination. Study-level findings and limits: The study re-detected most primary-vaccination clones after the booster (96% CD4, approximately 88% CD8). Only a small proportion of the clonotypes turned up in both the CD4 and the CD8 compartments, likely arising from convergent recombination.

In TCRdb, the 5' RACE reads were re-called with MiXCR into one record per CDR3 protein. The data contain about 550,000 distinct CDR3 sequences, approximately 21% of them seen just once; the ten biggest clones take up 14%. The J gene is TRBJ2-7, the V gene TRBV7-2; 9 bases align to TRBD1. Sequencing used PBMCs, obtained 15 days after the yellow fever booster vaccination. The receptor comes from a young man who received the YFV17D yellow fever vaccine. CDR3 bases: TGTGCCAGCAGCCCACAGGGGGCCTTCGAGCAGTACTTC. Its protein is CASSPQGAFEQYF.